Listed here are 12 T cell receptor beta chains from one sample, sequenced in a study of blood T cell repertoires in COVID-19. Here immunoSEQ multiplex PCR was the method, and the copy in TCRdb shows in-frame clones only, minus some. The data hold approximately 270,000 clones, with roughly nine tenths observed a single time. The sample consisted of PBMCs or T cells enriched from blood (not recorded which). Receptors originate from a human donor in a cohort exposed to, infected with or recovered from COVID-19 (not recorded which). The donor label of this sample is uncertain.

J is TRBJ1-2 and V is TRBV5-1, with D maybe TRBD1 (6 bases). Germline values: CDR1 SGHRS, CDR2 YFSETQ. The CDR3 is 14 residues long. The V end lost 0 bases, the J end lost 7 bases, and 13 bases lay between the germline ends. This CDR3 is CASSLDRARSGYTF. CDR3 DNA sequence: TGCGCCAGCAGCTTGGACAGGGCTAGATCTGGCTACACCTTC.

J is TRBJ2-7 and V is TRBV30; the D gene is possibly TRBD1 (6 bases). The germline V gene encodes CDR1 GTSNPN and CDR2 SVGIG (reference sequence). The CDR3 contains 13 residues. Trimming stripped 8 bases from V and 6 bases from J, with 20 bases between. The CDR3 sequence is CAGKQGSAGEQYF. DNA for the CDR3: TGTGCCGGAAAACAGGGAAGTGCGGGCGAGCAGTACTTC. Supplemented by reference TRBV30 and TRBJ2-7, the full variable domain reads SQTIHQWPATLVQPVGSPLSLECTVEGTSNPNLYWYRQAAGRGLQLLFYSVGIGQISSEVPQNLSASRPQDRQFILSSKKLLLSDSGFYLCAGKQGSAGEQYFGPGTRLTVT.

The V call is TRBV5-6, the J call TRBJ1-2; maybe TRBD1 (5 bases). Germline lookup yields CDR1 SGHDT and CDR2 YYEEEE. Trimming took 6 bases from V and 4 from J, leaving 10 bases between them. This CDR3 has 12 amino acids. As DNA, the CDR3 is TGTGCCAGCAAATTGGGGGGCTATGGCTACACCTTC. Its translation is CASKLGGYGYTF.

The rearrangement links TRBV30 to TRBJ1-4; possible D gene TRBD1, 6 bases. The V gene's germline CDR1 is GTSNPN and CDR2 SVGIG (reference sequence). The CDR3 extends over 14 amino acids. V shed 4 bases and J shed 8 bases, with 17 bases lying between them. CDR3 DNA sequence: TGTGCCTGGACCGAACAGGGTCCCACGGAAAAACTGTTTTTT. This translates into CAWTEQGPTEKLFF.

This chain links TRBV9 with TRBJ2-7; D is perhaps TRBD2 (7 bases). Germline assignment: CDR1 SGDLS and CDR2 YYNGEE. The CDR3 runs 15 residues. Trimming pared 3 bases from V and 0 bases from J, leaving 13 bases between. DNA of the CDR3: TGTGCCAGCAGCGCGGGGGGCGGGAGCTCCTACGAGCAGTACTTC. Its translation is CASSAGGGSSYEQYF.

The count of this clone is one. The chain has TRBV7-9 and TRBJ1-3; 7 positions agree with TRBD1. The CDR3 runs 14 residues. V dropped 1 base and J dropped 5; count of bases not matched to a gene: 2. CDR1 and CDR2 (germline): SEHNR, FQNEAQ (reference sequence). In DNA, the CDR3 is TGTGCCAGCAGCTTAGGGGACAGCAGAAACACCATATATTTT. Translation gives CASSLGDSRNTIYF.

The chain links TRBV10-3 to TRBJ2-5; the match to TRBD1 covers 9 bases. The germline CDR1 and CDR2 sequences are ENHRY and SYGVKD. The CDR3 is 13 residues long. The J segment lost 3 bases and the V segment lost 6 bases, leaving 2 bases of the junction unmatched. CDR3 loop: CAIRGQGEETQYF. The CDR3 DNA is TGTGCCATCAGGGGACAGGGCGAAGAGACCCAGTACTTC.

The chain has TRBV11-3 and TRBJ2-7, with D perhaps TRBD2 (8 bases). V gave up 5 bases and J gave up 2 bases, with 22 bases separating them. Looked up from germline, CDR1 is SGHNT and CDR2 is YENEEA. This CDR3 has 17 amino acids. The CDR3 sequence: CASSPGGIAGTTYEQYF. DNA of the CDR3: TGTGCCAGCAGCCCAGGGGGGATAGCGGGGACAACCTACGAGCAGTACTTC.

The gene calls are TRBV18 and TRBJ1-4; TRBD1 matches at 8 bases. Germline V gene sequence: CDR1 KGHSH, CDR2 LQKENI. Unmatched junction bases numbered 17, after V lost 6 bases and J lost 2 bases. This CDR3 region has 19 residues. The CDR3 sequence is CASSSNPSQGAKTNEKLFF. Written as DNA, the CDR3 is TGTGCCAGCTCTTCGAACCCAAGTCAGGGGGCGAAGACTAATGAAAAACTGTTTTTT.

The rearrangement uses TRBV4-1 and TRBJ2-7; D is perhaps TRBD2 (5 bases). Germline V gene data show CDR1 as MGHRA and CDR2 as YSYEKL. CDR3 length: 15 amino acids. V was clipped by 1 base and J by 2 bases, with 12 bases between them. The CDR3 loop reads CASSQASGRTYEQYF. The CDR3 DNA reads TGCGCCAGCAGCCAAGCGAGCGGACGGACCTACGAGCAGTACTTC.

This chain links TRBV6-1 with TRBJ1-5; the D is unclear. The germline gives CDR1 MNHNS, CDR2 SASEGT. There are 16 residues in the CDR3. V dropped 2 bases and J dropped 2 bases, with 13 bases sitting between them. The CDR3 sequence: CASSESAFAGNQPQHF. CDR3 bases: TGTGCCAGCAGTGAATCGGCTTTTGCGGGCAATCAGCCCCAGCATTTT.

V usage is TRBV19 and J usage is TRBJ1-1, with 8 bases identical to TRBD1. Germline V gives CDR1 LNHDA, CDR2 SQIVND (reference sequence). The CDR3 extends over 15 amino acids. J gave up 5 bases and V 6 bases, and 11 bases lay outside the gene matches. The CDR3 loop reads CASSSRQGSGTEAFF. The CDR3 DNA follows: TGTGCCAGTAGCTCAAGACAGGGGTCGGGAACTGAAGCTTTCTTT.